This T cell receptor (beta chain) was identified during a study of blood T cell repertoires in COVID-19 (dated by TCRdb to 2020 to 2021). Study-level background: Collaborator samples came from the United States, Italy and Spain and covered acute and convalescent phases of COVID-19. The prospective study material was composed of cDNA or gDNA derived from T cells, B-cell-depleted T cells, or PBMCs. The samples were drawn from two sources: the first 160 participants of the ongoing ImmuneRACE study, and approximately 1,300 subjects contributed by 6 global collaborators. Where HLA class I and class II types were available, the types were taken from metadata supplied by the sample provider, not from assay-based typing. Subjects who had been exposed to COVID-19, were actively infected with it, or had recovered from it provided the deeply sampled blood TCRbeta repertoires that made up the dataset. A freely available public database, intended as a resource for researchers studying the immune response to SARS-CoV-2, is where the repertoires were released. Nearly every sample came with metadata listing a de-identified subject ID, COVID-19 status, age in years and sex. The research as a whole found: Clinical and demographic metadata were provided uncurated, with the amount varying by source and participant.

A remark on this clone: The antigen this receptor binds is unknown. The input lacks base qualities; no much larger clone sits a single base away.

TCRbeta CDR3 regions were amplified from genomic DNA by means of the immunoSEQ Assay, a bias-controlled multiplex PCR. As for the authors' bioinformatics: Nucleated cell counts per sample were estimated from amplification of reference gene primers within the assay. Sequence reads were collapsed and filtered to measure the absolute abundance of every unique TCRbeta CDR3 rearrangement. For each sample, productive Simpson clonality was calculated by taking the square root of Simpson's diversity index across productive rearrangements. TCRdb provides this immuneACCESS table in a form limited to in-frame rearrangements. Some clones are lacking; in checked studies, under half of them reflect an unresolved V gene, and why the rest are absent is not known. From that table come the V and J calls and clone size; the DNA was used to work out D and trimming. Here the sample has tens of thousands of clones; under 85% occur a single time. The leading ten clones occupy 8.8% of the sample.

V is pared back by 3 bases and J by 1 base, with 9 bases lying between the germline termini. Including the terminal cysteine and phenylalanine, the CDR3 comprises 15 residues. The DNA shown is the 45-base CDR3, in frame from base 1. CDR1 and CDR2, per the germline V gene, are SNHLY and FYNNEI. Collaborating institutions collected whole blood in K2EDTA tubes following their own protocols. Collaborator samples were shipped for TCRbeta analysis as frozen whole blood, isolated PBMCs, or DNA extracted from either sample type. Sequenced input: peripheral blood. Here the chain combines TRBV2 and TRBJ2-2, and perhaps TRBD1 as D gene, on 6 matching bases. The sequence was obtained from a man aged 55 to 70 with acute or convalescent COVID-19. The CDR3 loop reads CASSDRGENTGELFF. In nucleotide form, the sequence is TGTGCCAGCAGTGACAGGGGAGAGAACACCGGGGAGCTGTTTTTT. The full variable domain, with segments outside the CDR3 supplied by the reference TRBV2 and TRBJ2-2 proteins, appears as EPEVTQTPSHQVTQMGQEVILRCVPISNHLYFYWYRQILGQKVEFLVSFYNNEISEKSEIFDDQFSVERPDGSNFTLKIRSTKLEDSAMYFCASSDRGENTGELFFGEGSRLTVL.